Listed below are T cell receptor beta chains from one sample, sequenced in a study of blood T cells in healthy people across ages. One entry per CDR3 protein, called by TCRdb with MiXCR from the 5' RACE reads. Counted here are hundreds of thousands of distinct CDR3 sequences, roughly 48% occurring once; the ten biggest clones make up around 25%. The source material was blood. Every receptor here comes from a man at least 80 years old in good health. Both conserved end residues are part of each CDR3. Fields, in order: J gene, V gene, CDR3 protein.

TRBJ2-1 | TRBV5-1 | CASSARQGSSYNEQFF
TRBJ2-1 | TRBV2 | CAIQYNSHVSEQFF
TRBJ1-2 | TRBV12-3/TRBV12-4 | CASSLDRGWANYGYTF
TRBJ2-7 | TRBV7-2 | CASSPSGPYEQYF
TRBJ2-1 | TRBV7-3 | CASSLNPTYNEQFF
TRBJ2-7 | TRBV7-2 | CASSCSEAVEQYF
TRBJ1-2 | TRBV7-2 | CASSTRTRERSYGYTF
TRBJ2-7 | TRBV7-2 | CASSWERSYEQYF
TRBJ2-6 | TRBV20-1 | CSARGIAGANVLTF
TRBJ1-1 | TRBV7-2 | CASSFSGGGSTEAFF
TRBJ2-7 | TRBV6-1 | CASRGLASSSYEQYF
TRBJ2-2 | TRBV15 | CATSRDRSTSSRGGELFF
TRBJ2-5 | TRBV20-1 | CSASSDWYQETQYF
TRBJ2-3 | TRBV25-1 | CASSRSGPDTQYF
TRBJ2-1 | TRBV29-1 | CSGQLNEQFF
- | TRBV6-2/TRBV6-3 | CASSYLGAYEQYF
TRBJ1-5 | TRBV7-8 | CASSSNQVFGNQPQHF
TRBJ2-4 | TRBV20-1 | CSAREGGELAKNIQYF
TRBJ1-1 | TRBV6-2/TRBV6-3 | CASSPGPPEVYTEAFF
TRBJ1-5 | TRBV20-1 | CSASDRLGIGPQHF
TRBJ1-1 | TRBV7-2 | CASSLVELRTEAFF
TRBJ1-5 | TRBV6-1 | CASSEFYSENQPQHF
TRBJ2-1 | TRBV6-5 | CASSPQSPGTYDEQFF
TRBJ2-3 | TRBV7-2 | CASSSPGSYGTDTQYF
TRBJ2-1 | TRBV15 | CATSRDRAVSYNEQFF
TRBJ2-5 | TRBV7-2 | CASSRAPKETQYF
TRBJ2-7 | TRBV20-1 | CSALDRGQNPYEQYF
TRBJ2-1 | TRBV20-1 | CSLRSSSYNEQFF
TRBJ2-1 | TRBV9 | CASSSPHRDRVNNEQFF
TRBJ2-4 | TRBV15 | CATSRDWLSGIRHIQYF
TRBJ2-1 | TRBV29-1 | CSVKARGSSYNEQFF
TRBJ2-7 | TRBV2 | CASRARQGSIYEQYF
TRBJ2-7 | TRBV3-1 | CASSHRFSYEQYF
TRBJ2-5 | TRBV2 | CASMRAGVQETQYF
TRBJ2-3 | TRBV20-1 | CSARGAKGDTDTQYF
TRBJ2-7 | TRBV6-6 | CASRQPDGGTYEQYF
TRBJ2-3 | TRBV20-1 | CSAKGGGTDTQYF
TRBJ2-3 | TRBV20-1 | CSAGTALAGGTDTQYF
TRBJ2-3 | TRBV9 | CASKGGENTQYF
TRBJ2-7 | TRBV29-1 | CSVQQGSGNYEQYF
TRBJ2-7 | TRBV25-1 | CASSRSGTGSFHEQYF